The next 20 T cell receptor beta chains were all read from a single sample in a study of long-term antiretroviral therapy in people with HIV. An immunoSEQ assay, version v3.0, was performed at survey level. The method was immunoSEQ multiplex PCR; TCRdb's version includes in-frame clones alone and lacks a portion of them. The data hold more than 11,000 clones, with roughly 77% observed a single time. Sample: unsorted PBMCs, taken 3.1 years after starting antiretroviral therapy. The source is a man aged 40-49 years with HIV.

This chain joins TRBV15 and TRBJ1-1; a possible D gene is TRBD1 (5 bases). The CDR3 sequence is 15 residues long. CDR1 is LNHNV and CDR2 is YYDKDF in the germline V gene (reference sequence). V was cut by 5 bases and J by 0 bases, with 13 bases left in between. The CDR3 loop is CATSARQYMNTEAFF. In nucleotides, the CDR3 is TGTGCCACCAGCGCTCGACAGTACATGAACACTGAAGCTTTCTTT. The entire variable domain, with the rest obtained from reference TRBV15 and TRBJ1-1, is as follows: DAMVIQNPRYQVTQFGKPVTLSCSQTLNHNVMYWYQQKSSQAPKLLFHYYDKDFNNEADTPDNFQSRRPNTSFCFLDIRSPGLGDTAMYLCATSARQYMNTEAFFGQGTRLTVV.

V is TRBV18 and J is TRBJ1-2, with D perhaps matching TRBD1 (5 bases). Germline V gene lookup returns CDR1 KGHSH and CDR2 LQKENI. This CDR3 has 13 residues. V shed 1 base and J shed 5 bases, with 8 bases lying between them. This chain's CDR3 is CASSPLEGYGYTF. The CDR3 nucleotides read TGTGCCAGCTCACCACTGGAGGGGTATGGCTACACCTTC.

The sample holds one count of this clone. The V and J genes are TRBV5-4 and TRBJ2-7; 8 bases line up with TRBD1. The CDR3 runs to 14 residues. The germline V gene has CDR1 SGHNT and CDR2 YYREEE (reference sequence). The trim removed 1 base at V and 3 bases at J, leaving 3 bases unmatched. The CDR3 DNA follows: TGTGCCAGCAGCTTGAGACAGGGGTACTACGAGCAGTACTTC. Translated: CASSLRQGYYEQYF.

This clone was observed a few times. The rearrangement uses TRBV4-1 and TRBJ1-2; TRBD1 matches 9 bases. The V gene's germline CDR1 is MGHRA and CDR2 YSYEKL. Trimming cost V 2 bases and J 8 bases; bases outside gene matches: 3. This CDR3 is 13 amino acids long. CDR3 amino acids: CASSQRQGGGYTF. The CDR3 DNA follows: TGCGCCAGCAGCCAACGACAGGGGGGAGGCTACACCTTC.

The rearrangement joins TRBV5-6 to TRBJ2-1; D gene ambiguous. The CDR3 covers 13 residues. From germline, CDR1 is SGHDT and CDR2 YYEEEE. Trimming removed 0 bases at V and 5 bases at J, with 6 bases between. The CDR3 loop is CASSLGTNNEQFF. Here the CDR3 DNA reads TGTGCCAGCAGCTTGGGGACGAACAATGAGCAGTTCTTC.

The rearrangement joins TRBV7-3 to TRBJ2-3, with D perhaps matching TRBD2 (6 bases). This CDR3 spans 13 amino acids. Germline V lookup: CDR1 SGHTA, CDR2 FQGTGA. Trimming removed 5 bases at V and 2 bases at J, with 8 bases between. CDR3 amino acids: CASSLDYTDTQYF. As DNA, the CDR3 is TGTGCCAGCAGCCTGGACTACACAGATACGCAGTATTTT.

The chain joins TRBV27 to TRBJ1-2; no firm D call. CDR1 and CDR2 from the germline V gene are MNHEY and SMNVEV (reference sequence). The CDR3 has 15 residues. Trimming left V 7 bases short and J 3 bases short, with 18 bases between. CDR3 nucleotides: TGTGCCAGCATGAAGAGGGAGGGCCTGGACTATGGCTACACCTTC. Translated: CASMKREGLDYGYTF.

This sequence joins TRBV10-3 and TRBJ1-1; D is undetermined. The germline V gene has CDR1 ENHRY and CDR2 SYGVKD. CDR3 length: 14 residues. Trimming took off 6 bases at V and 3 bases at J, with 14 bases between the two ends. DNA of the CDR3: TGTGCCATCAGAAGGGAGAGGAAGGACACTGAAGCTTTCTTT. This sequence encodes CAIRRERKDTEAFF.

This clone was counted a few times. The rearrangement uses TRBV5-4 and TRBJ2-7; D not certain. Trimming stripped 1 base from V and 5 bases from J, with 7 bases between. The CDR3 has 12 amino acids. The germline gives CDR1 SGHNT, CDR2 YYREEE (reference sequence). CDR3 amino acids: CASSLWSDEQYF. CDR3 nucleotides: TGTGCCAGCAGCTTGTGGAGTGACGAGCAGTACTTC. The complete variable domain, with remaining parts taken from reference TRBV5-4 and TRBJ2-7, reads ETGVTQSPTHLIKTRGQQVTLRCSSQSGHNTVSWYQQALGQGPQFIFQYYREEENGRGNFPPRFSGLQFPNYSSELNVNALELDDSALYLCASSLWSDEQYFGPGTRLTVT.

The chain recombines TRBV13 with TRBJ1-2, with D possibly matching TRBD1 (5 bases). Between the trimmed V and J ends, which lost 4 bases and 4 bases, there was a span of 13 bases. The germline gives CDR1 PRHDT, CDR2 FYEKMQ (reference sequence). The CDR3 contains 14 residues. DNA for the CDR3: TGTGCCAGCAGCTCAGTAGGGGCCCCCTATGGCTACACCTTC. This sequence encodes CASSSVGAPYGYTF.

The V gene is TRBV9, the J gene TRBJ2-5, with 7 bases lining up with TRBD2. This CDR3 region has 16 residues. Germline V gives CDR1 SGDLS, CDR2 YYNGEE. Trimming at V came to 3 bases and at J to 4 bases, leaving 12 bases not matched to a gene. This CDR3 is CASSAGLSGGGETQYF. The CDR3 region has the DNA TGTGCCAGCAGCGCTGGCCTGTCGGGGGGAGGAGAGACCCAGTACTTC.

CDR3 nucleotide sequence: TGCAGCGTTGTTTTGGGGGGTAAATTAAATGAGCAGTTCTTC. This translates into CSVVLGGKLNEQFF. The J gene is TRBJ2-1, the V gene TRBV29-1, with TRBD2 as a possible D gene (6 bases). This CDR3 has 14 residues. CDR1 is SQVTM, CDR2 ANQGSEA, per germline. With 4 bases removed from V and 7 bases from J, the gap between germline ends came to 17 bases.

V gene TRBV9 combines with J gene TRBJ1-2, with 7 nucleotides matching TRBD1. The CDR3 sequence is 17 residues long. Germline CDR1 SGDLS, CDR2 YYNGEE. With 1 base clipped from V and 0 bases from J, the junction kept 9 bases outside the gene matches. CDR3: CASSVSPRDSSNYGYTF. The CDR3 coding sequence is TGTGCCAGCAGCGTATCGCCCCGGGACAGTTCTAACTATGGCTACACCTTC.

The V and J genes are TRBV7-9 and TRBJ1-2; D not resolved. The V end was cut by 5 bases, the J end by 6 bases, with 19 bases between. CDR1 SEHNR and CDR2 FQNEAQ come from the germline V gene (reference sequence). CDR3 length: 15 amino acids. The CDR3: CASSHQDGLINGYTF. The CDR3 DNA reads TGTGCCAGCAGCCATCAGGATGGACTGATAAATGGCTACACCTTC.

CDR3 in amino acids: CAISEYGVVILGTEAFF. As DNA, the CDR3 is TGTGCCATCAGTGAGTACGGGGTGGTCATTTTGGGCACTGAAGCTTTCTTT. The rearrangement uses TRBV10-3 and TRBJ1-1; D gene uncertain. Germline V gene lookup returns CDR1 ENHRY and CDR2 SYGVKD. V lost 1 base to trimming and J lost 4 bases, with 19 bases between them. This CDR3 spans 17 amino acids.

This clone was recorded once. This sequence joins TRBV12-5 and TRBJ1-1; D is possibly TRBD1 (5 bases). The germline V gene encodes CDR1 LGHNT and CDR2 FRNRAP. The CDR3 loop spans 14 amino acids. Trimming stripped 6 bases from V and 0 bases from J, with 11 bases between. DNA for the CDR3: TGTGCTAGTGGATTCGGGGGACTGAACACTGAAGCTTTCTTT. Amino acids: CASGFGGLNTEAFF.

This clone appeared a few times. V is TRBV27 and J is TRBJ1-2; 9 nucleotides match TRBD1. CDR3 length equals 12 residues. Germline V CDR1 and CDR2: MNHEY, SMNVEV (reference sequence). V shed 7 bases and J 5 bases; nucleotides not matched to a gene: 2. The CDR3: CASKTGGYGYTF. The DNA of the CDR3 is TGTGCCAGCAAGACAGGGGGGTATGGCTACACCTTC.

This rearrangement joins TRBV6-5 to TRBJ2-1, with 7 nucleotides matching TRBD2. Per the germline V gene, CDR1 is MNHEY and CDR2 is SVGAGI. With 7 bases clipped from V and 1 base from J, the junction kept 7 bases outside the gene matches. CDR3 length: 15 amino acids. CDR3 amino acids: CASTWARGSYNEQFF. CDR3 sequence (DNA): TGTGCCAGCACCTGGGCGCGGGGGTCCTACAATGAGCAGTTCTTC.

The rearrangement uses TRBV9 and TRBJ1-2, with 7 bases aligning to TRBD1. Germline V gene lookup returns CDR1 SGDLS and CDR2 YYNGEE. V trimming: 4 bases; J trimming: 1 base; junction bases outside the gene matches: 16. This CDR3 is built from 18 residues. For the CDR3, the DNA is TGTGCCAGCAGCCCGGTCGGAGGGGGCGCGTTTATTAACTATGGCTACACCTTC. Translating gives CASSPVGGGAFINYGYTF.

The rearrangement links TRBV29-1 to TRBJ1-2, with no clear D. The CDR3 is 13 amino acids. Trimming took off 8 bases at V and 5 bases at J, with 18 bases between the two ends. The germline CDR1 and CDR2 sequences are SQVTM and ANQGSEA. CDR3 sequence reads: CSSLESPAYGYTF. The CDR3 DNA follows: TGCAGCAGCCTAGAGTCCCCGGCGTATGGCTACACCTTC.